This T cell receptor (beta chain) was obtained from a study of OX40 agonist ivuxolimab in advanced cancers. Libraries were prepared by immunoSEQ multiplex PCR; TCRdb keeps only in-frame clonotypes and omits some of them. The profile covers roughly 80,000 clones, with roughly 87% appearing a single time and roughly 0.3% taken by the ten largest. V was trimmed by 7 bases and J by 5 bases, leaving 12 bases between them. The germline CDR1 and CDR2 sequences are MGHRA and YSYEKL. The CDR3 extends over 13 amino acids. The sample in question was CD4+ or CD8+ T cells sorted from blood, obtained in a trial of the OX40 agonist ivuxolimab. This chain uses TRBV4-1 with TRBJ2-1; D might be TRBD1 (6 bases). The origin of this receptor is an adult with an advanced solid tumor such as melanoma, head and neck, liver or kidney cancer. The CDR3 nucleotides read TGCGCCAGCATTGGGGGCAAAAACAATGAGCAGTTCTTC. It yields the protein CASIGGKNNEQFF.